The 25 T cell receptor delta chains presented below share a single source sample, sequenced in a study of γδ T cells in repeated Plasmodium falciparum infection. TCRdb reanalysed the multiplex PCR reads with CATT. The table records about 57,000 delta-chain clones, 1.7% of them present only once. Gammadelta T cells were flow-sorted from PBMC into Vgamma9/Vdelta2+ and Vdelta2-negative populations for bulk analysis. The sequenced sample consisted of gamma-delta T cells from blood. Every receptor here comes from a pool of human donors (malaria-infected and uninfected, not separated).

This clone was counted a few times. Since a far larger clone is one base different, this is likely a read error. Other nucleotide sequences from this sample produce the same CDR3. This sequence joins TRDV1 and TRDJ1; 7 positions match TRDD3. The V segment lost 1 base and the J segment 4 bases; nucleotides outside the gene matches: 21. The CDR3 extends over 20 amino acids. Germline CDR1 is TSWWSYY and CDR2 is QGS. The CDR3 DNA is TGTGCTCTTGGGGAACCGGGGGCTCTACGCTCCGGGGGATCAAGCGATAAACTCATCTTT. As protein: CALGEPGALRSGGSSDKLIF.

This clone has a handful of counts. The translation of this DNA and the TCRdb protein of a much larger clone differ at residue 16, probably owing to a read error; the protein shown here is translated from the DNA. The J gene is TRDJ2, the V gene TRDV1, with TRDD3 as a possible D gene (5 bases). Germline values: CDR1 TSWWSYY, CDR2 QGS. The CDR3 runs 20 residues. The CDR3 here is CALGELPSVRGVSLTVQLFF. The CDR3 bases are TGTGCTCTTGGGGAACTTCCGAGTGTAAGGGGAGTGAGCTTGACAGTACAACTCTTCTTT.

This clone was observed at least ten times. The protein in TCRdb stems from a much larger clone and differs at residue 6 from this DNA's translation, likely a read error; here the protein is translated from the DNA. V and J are TRDV1 and TRDJ1; D remains unclear. The CDR3 loop spans 13 amino acids. The V end lost 4 bases, the J end lost 5 bases, and 11 bases lay between the germline ends. Germline V gene lookup returns CDR1 TSWWSYY and CDR2 QGS. CDR3 loop: CALGATTTDKLIF. The CDR3 DNA is TGTGCTCTTGGGGCCACAACCACAGATAAACTCATCTTT.

This clone was seen at least ten times. The genes are TRDV1 and TRDJ1, with 11 bases fitting TRDD3. There are 21 residues in the CDR3. Germline V lookup: CDR1 TSWWSYY, CDR2 QGS. V shed 0 bases and J 0 bases; nucleotides not matched to a gene: 15. Here the CDR3 reads CALGELGVSWGIPWYTDKLIF. DNA for the CDR3: TGTGCTCTTGGGGAACTGGGCGTCTCCTGGGGGATACCCTGGTACACCGATAAACTCATCTTT.

About this clone: A single base is all that separates this from a far larger clone, so a read error is likely. V usage is TRDV1 and J usage is TRDJ1; 7 nucleotides align to TRDD2. TCRdb gives no J gene; it was assigned here by matching the DNA to germline. V gave up 2 bases and J gave up 8 bases; unmatched junction bases: 26. There are 20 residues in the CDR3. Per the germline V gene, CDR1 is TSWWSYY and CDR2 is QGS. The chain's CDR3 is CALGESFLTPIGLGHSKLIF. CDR3 sequence (DNA): TGTGCTCTTGGGGAATCCTTCCTTACCCCTATCGGGCTGGGCCACTCGAAACTCATCTTT.

This clone was observed a handful of times. The protein given by TCRdb reflects a much larger clone and differs at residue 13 from this DNA's translation, likely from a read error; the protein shown is the DNA's translation. The rearrangement uses TRDV1 and TRDJ1, with D maybe TRDD3 (5 bases). Trimming took 1 base from V and 4 from J, leaving 28 bases between them. Germline loops: CDR1 TSWWSYY, CDR2 QGS. This CDR3 has 20 amino acids. CDR3 region: CALGEQGLYGVLVGGDKLIF. CDR3 nucleotides: TGTGCTCTTGGGGAACAAGGACTTTACGGCGTACTGGTGGGAGGCGATAAACTCATCTTT.

This clone came up many times. This sequence is one base from a far larger clone and is likely a read error. Other DNA sequences of this sample code for an identical CDR3. The V gene is given as TRDV1, and no J gene call is available; no DNA check was done on the table's D call, TRDD3. CDR1 TSWWSYY and CDR2 QGS come from the germline V gene. The CDR3 length is 16 residues. This chain's CDR3 is CALGELSTGTADKLIF. CDR3 DNA: TGTGCTCTTGGGGAACTAAGCACCGGGACGGCCGATAAGCTCATCTTT.

This clone was found many times. A far larger clone is just one base off, so this is likely a read error. Distinct nucleotide sequences in the sample also encode this CDR3. The V call is TRDV1, the J call TRDJ1; TRDD1 might be the D (6 bases). The germline CDR1 and CDR2 sequences are TSWWSYY and QGS. CDR3 length: 18 amino acids. CDR3 sequence: CALGELPWWINRIDKLIF. DNA for the CDR3: TGTGCCCTTGGGGAACTTCCCTGGTGGATAAATAGGATCGATAAACTCATCTTT.

This clone was counted many times. TCRdb and the translated DNA give different amino acids at residue 8; the protein presented here is the one translated from the DNA. The chain couples TRDV1 to TRDJ1; no firm D call. V lost 4 bases and J 2 bases, leaving 17 bases between the germline ends. CDR1 TSWWSYY and CDR2 QGS come from the germline V gene. The CDR3 totals 16 residues. The CDR3 sequence is CALGVEETSLTDKLIF. The CDR3 nucleotides read TGTGCTCTTGGGGTAGAAGAAACCTCTCTTACCGATAAACTCATCTTT.

This clone was counted only a few times. This DNA translates differently at residues 15 and 17 from the TCRdb protein, which is that of a much larger clone; a read error is likely, and the protein shown is the DNA's own translation. The chain employs TRDV1 and TRDJ1, with 8 bases aligning to TRDD3. The CDR3 runs 21 residues. Looked up from germline, CDR1 is TSWWSYY and CDR2 is QGS. This CDR3 is CALGERPFFPLLLGGTEKLIF. CDR3 nucleotides: TGTGCTCTTGGGGAACGGCCCTTTTTCCCACTTTTACTGGGGGGCACCGAGAAACTCATATTT.

This clone appeared many times. The chain employs TRDV1 and TRDJ1; D might be TRDD2 (6 bases). Trimming took off 0 bases at V and 0 bases at J, with 23 bases between the two ends. Looked up from germline, CDR1 is TSWWSYY and CDR2 is QGS. This CDR3 spans 20 amino acids. The CDR3 loop is CALGELVGPTEFVYTDKLIF. The CDR3 region has the DNA TGTGCTCTTGGGGAACTAGTCGGTCCTACGGAGTTTGTGTACACCGATAAACTCATCTTT.

The table lists this clone with many counts. The rearrangement links TRDV1 to TRDJ1, with 11 nucleotides matching TRDD3. Unmatched junction bases numbered 21, after V lost 0 bases and J lost 3 bases. The CDR3 has 22 residues. Germline V gene data show CDR1 as TSWWSYY and CDR2 as QGS. The CDR3 nucleotides are TGTGCTCTTGGGGAACTCTCCTTCAACTACTGGGGGATATACGGTCCGGCCGATAAACTCATCTTT. It specifies CALGELSFNYWGIYGPADKLIF.

This clone was seen at least ten times. The J gene is TRDJ3, the V gene TRDV2, with TRDD3 matching over 8 bases. Germline trimming cut 3 bases from V and 0 bases from J; bases unmatched to any gene: 9. CDR1 GEAIGNYY and CDR2 EKD come from the germline V gene. The CDR3 has 19 residues. The CDR3 DNA is TGTGCCTGTGACCGGGTTTTGGGGATACTCTCCTGGGACACCCGACAGATGTTTTTC. Its protein product is CACDRVLGILSWDTRQMFF.

This clone was detected a few times. The translation of this DNA and the TCRdb protein of a much larger clone differ at residue 7, probably owing to a read error; the protein shown here is translated from the DNA. This chain connects TRDV2 to TRDJ1; D unclear. TCRdb offers no J gene call, so here the DNA was matched to germline to obtain one. Germline lookup yields CDR1 GEAIGNYY and CDR2 EKD. The V end lost 3 bases, the J end lost 0 bases, and 16 bases lay between the germline ends. CDR3 length: 16 residues. The CDR3 spells CACDPTEGLYTDKLIF. DNA for the CDR3: TGTGCCTGTGACCCGACGGAGGGGTTGTACACCGATAAACTCATCTTT.

This clone was seen repeatedly, ten times or more. For this DNA, TCRdb reports the protein of a much larger clone, which diverges at residue 6, most likely from a read error; the protein presented here is translated directly from the DNA. The rearrangement uses TRDV1 and TRDJ1; tentatively, D is TRDD3 (6 bases). Germline CDR1 reads TSWWSYY; CDR2 reads QGS. The CDR3 runs to 18 residues. CDR3 residues: CALVERGSDPVYTDKLIF. The CDR3 DNA reads as TGTGCTCTTGTGGAACGGGGATCGGATCCCGTGTACACCGATAAACTCATCTTT.

Notes on this clone: The protein TCRdb gives is from a much larger clone and does not agree with this DNA's translation at residue 9, likely a read error; the protein shown here comes from the DNA. The chain carries TRDV1 and TRDJ1; no clear D gene. TCRdb lists no J gene, so it was determined here by aligning the DNA to germline. The germline V gene encodes CDR1 TSWWSYY and CDR2 QGS. The CDR3 contains 19 residues. Trimming cost V 0 bases and J 3 bases, with 23 bases left between them. The DNA of the CDR3 is TGTGCTCTTGGGGAACTAGTTGGTGTTGGGCGGAAACAAGCCGATAAACTCATCTTT. Its translation is CALGELVGVGRKQADKLIF.

Details on this clone: TCRdb's listed protein matches a much larger clone and diverges from this DNA's translation at residue 16, likely through a read error; the protein shown comes from the DNA. The chain employs TRAV38-2/DV8 and TRDJ1; D possibly matches TRDD2 or TRDD3 (7 bases each). TCRdb does not report a J gene; here it was assigned by matching the DNA to germline references. CDR1 is TSESDYY and CDR2 is QEAYKQQN in the germline V gene. V lost 1 base to trimming and J lost 2 bases, with 33 bases between them. There are 22 residues in the CDR3. In DNA form, the CDR3 reads TGTGCTTATAGGAGCCGAATTTCCTACCCGTACTGGGGCCTTAAACGGACCGATAAACTCATCTTT. Residues: CAYRSRISYPYWGLKRTDKLIF.

A few counts support this clone. A single base is all that separates this from a far larger clone, so a read error is likely. The sample carries other DNA sequences with the same CDR3. The chain couples TRDV1 to TRDJ1, with D possibly TRDD3 on 9 matching bases. Germline matching of the DNA provided the J gene here, since TCRdb leaves it blank. Trimming shortened V by 5 bases and J by 0 bases, and 37 bases separated the two germline ends. The germline V gene encodes CDR1 TSWWSYY and CDR2 QGS. There are 23 residues in the CDR3. The CDR3 DNA reads TGTGCTCTTGGGAAACCTTCTTCCTACAGGGGATACGCCACACTCGGGTACACCGATAAACTCATCTTT. It yields the protein CALGKPSSYRGYATLGYTDKLIF.

This clone turned up a few times. This likely came from a read error, as a far larger clone is one base away. In the same sample, other DNA sequences code for this CDR3. Called V gene: TRDV1; the J gene was not called; no DNA check was done on the table's D call, TRDD3. The V gene's germline CDR1 is TSWWSYY and CDR2 QGS. The CDR3 has 20 residues. The CDR3 spells CALGELPTFLSTPFADKLIF. CDR3 bases: TGTGCTCTTGGGGAACTACCCACTTTCTTGAGTACTCCCTTCGCCGATAAGCTCATCTTT.

To note about this clone: The protein that TCRdb holds for this DNA derives from a much larger clone and differs from the translated DNA at residue 7, which likely indicates a read error; the protein shown here is translated from the DNA. The rearrangement joins TRDV1 to TRDJ1; D call uncertain. No J gene was available from TCRdb, and it was assigned here by a germline match of the DNA. This CDR3 comprises 22 residues. CDR1 is TSWWSYY, CDR2 QGS, per germline. V was shortened by 1 base and J by 1 base, with 31 bases between the two germline ends. CDR3 residues: CALGEPSPFCRTVAGCTDKLIF. In DNA form, the CDR3 reads TGTGCTCTTGGGGAACCCAGTCCCTTTTGCCGTACGGTGGCCGGGTGCACCGATAAACTCATCTTT.

On this clone: The protein given by TCRdb reflects a much larger clone and differs at residue 20 from this DNA's translation, likely from a read error; the protein shown is the DNA's translation. The V and J genes are TRDV1 and TRDJ1; TRDD3 agrees at 10 bases. The J gene is absent in TCRdb and was assigned here via DNA matching to germline. Germline CDR1 TSWWSYY, CDR2 QGS. The CDR3 loop spans 24 amino acids. J lost 4 bases, V lost 4 bases, and 33 bases had no gene match. The DNA for the CDR3 is TGTGCTCTTGGGGGAGAGATGCCTTCCTATCTCTCTCTCCTAACTGGGGGATTTTTCGATAAACTCATCTTT. It encodes CALGGEMPSYLSLLTGGFFDKLIF.

In this sample, this clone turned up many times. With only one base between it and a far larger clone, this is likely a read error. Other nucleotide sequences from this sample produce the same CDR3. This chain uses TRDV2 with TRDJ1; 8 nucleotides align to TRDD3. V dropped 3 bases and J dropped 2; count of bases not matched to a gene: 31. Per the germline V gene, CDR1 is GEAIGNYY and CDR2 is EKD. The CDR3 extends over 23 amino acids. The CDR3 nucleotides read TGTGCCTGTGACTCTGAGGGGGATAAAAGGGAGGTTTTGGGATCTAGTCGTACCGATAAACTCATCTTT. It encodes CACDSEGDKREVLGSSRTDKLIF.

This clone appeared many times. TCRdb shows a much larger clone's protein in place of this DNA's translation, and the two differ at residue 6, likely through a read error; the protein shown is translated from the DNA. The chain employs TRDV1 and TRDJ1; 10 nucleotides match TRDD3. There are 25 residues in the CDR3. CDR1 TSWWSYY and CDR2 QGS come from the germline V gene. V was clipped by 3 bases and J by 2 bases; unmatched bases: 33. DNA for the CDR3: TGTGCTCTTGGGGACCCTCCTACAACGGAACCCCAACCCCGTACTGGGGGATTACCAACCGATAAACTCATCTTT. This sequence encodes CALGDPPTTEPQPRTGGLPTDKLIF.

About this clone itself: The protein TCRdb lists belongs to a much larger clone and differs from this DNA's translation at residue 20, which points to a read error; the protein shown is made from the DNA. V is TRDV1 and J is TRDJ3; 11 bases agree with TRDD3. Germline CDR1 reads TSWWSYY; CDR2 reads QGS. The CDR3 runs to 27 residues. The CDR3 sequence is CALGERSGLPNNWGIIELSCDTRQMFF. The CDR3 DNA reads as TGTGCTCTAGGGGAACGGTCGGGCCTACCCAATAACTGGGGGATAATCGAACTCTCCTGTGACACCCGACAGATGTTTTTC.

About this clone itself: TCRdb lists the protein of a much larger clone for this DNA, which differs at residue 14, so this is likely a read error; the protein given here is translated from the DNA itself. The chain has TRDV2 and TRDJ1, with no clear D. Germline lookup yields CDR1 GEAIGNYY and CDR2 EKD. The CDR3 sequence is 16 residues long. In nucleotides, the CDR3 is TGTGCCTGTGACACCGAGGAAGAAGAGGGCACCGATAAATTCATCTTT. This encodes CACDTEEEEGTDKFIF.